The clone carrying this T cell receptor (beta chain) was seen once. Its specificity is not known. Amplified TCR beta CDR3 regions derived from RNA transcripts. A set of HTBI primers served as the primers for a first-round RT-PCR of the TCR CDR3. Via MiXCR, TCRdb re-called the multiplex PCR reads, giving one row per CDR3 protein. The repertoire consists of 300,000 to 450,000 distinct CDR3 sequences, with around 18% occurring once and the leading ten covering 15% to 19%. The germline CDR1 and CDR2 sequences are DFQATT and SNEGSKA (reference sequence). The CDR3 is 14 residues long. J lost 7 bases, V lost 2 bases, and 8 bases had no gene match. This record belongs to a study of T cells in Graves' hyperthyroidism and ophthalmopathy. Overall study findings and caveats: The model forecast ophthalmopathy, anticipating it by a median about 6.5 months before onset.

PBMCs came from around 9.7 ml fresh peripheral blood. Material: blood. The V gene is TRBV20-1, the J gene TRBJ2-7; 10 bases are a match to TRBD1. The TCR was taken from a woman in her thirties or forties with Graves' ophthalmopathy. CDR3 DNA sequence: TGCAGTGCTAGAAAGGGACAGGGGACGCGGGAGCAGTACTTC. Translating it yields CSARKGQGTREQYF.